This T cell receptor (beta chain) was documented in a study of siplizumab effects on memory and regulatory T cells. Germline CDR1 is SGHNT and CDR2 is YENEEA. This CDR3 has 13 amino acids. V lost 1 base and J lost 3, with 6 bases in between. The table came from immunoSEQ multiplex PCR; TCRdb's copy has only in-frame clones and leaves some out. The sample carries fewer than 110,000 clones, over 90% recorded once. Comments on this clone: Antigen specificity is unknown.

Whole-study results and caveats: Alloreactive clones mapping to unstimulated subsets formed only a minor fraction. With siplizumab, cumulative frequency of CD4+ memory-derived alloreactive sequences dropped significantly. Proof of suppressive function in proliferating Tregs from siplizumab cultures was not established. Neither a naive nor a memory phenotype was assignable to roughly 80-96% of proliferating CD4+ or CD8+ clones.

Specimen: non-Treg CD4+ T cells sorted from blood. This sequence originates from a human donor in good health. The rearrangement links TRBV11-3 to TRBJ1-2, with D perhaps TRBD1 (5 bases). Here the CDR3 DNA reads TGTGCCAGCAGCTTAGGGGGGGACTATGGCTACACCTTC. It translates to CASSLGGDYGYTF.